This TCR beta chain stems from a study of CD4 T cells in relation to SARS-CoV-2 and coronaviruses. The CDR3 runs to 13 residues. Germline CDR1 SGHNT, CDR2 YYREEE (reference sequence). With V trimmed by 1 base and J by 6 bases, 0 bases remained unmatched. With respect to this clone: Its specificity is unknown.

Before the COVID-19 pandemic, during about 2010-2019, CD4+ T cells were taken from unexposed donors. CD4+ T cells were isolated from the cells after around 11 days of culture. TCRdb's table, derived via immunoSEQ multiplex PCR, lists solely in-frame clones and lacks some. The sample shows around 22,000 clones, over 70% of them seen only once. This TCR was recovered from a human donor in good health. The sample was CD4+ T cells from PBMCs, cultured in vitro. The chain is built from TRBV5-4 and TRBJ2-1; 8 nucleotides align to TRBD1. The CDR3 spells CASSLTGGNEQFF. CDR3 nucleotide sequence: TGTGCCAGCAGCTTGACAGGGGGCAATGAGCAGTTCTTC. Looking up the rest from reference TRBV5-4 and TRBJ2-1 gives the full variable domain: ETGVTQSPTHLIKTRGQQVTLRCSSQSGHNTVSWYQQALGQGPQFIFQYYREEENGRGNFPPRFSGLQFPNYSSELNVNALELDDSALYLCASSLTGGNEQFFGPGTRLTVL.